This T cell receptor beta chain originates from a study of T-cell memory formation after mild COVID-19. The CDR3 extends over 18 amino acids. The germline gives CDR1 MNHEY, CDR2 SVGEGT. Trimming removed 5 bases from V and 4 bases from J; junction bases left unmatched: 12. The study's findings and limits: The SARS-CoV-2 specificity of second-wave clones reaching peak at day 37 remained unverified. The finding that pre-infection memory included some responding clones suggested that cross-reactive memory joined.

In regard to this clonotype: Its target is unknown.

Using its own MiXCR run on the 5' RACE reads, TCRdb lists one record per CDR3 protein. The repertoire has about 560,000 distinct CDR3 sequences, approximately 15% of them found once; the top ten carry approximately 8.1%. Sequencing used PBMCs or a T cell subset sorted from them (not recorded which). This TCR was sampled from an adult woman who had mild COVID-19 (a few samples of this study predate the infection). Cell type and time point are not known. This sequence joins TRBV6-2 or TRBV6-3 and TRBJ2-1; 12 bases are shared with TRBD2. This CDR3 reads CASSPLLAGGPGYNEQFF. For the CDR3, the DNA is TGTGCCAGCAGTCCCCTCCTAGCGGGAGGGCCGGGATACAATGAGCAGTTCTTC.